This section outlines one T cell receptor (beta chain) sequence together with its context. The CDR3 is 15 amino acids. Germline CDR1 and CDR2: MNHEY and SVGEGT. Trimming stripped 3 bases from V and 6 bases from J, with 15 bases between. This record comes from a study of blood T cell repertoires in COVID-19. Turning to the study itself: Samples representing acute and convalescent COVID-19 were sourced from the United States, Italy and Spain. PBMCs, B-cell-depleted T cells, or T cells were the source of the cDNA or gDNA that made up the material.

In the original analysis: Scientists estimated how many nucleated cells there were by amplifying reference gene primers. The method was immunoSEQ multiplex PCR; TCRdb's version includes in-frame clones alone and lacks a portion of them. That table supplies the V and J calls and clone size; D and trimming were determined from the DNA. The data show tens of thousands of clones, roughly 88% seen once. Source material: peripheral blood. This chain links TRBV6-2 or TRBV6-3 with TRBJ1-5; no clear D gene. This receptor was taken from a woman of 80 years or more with acute or convalescent COVID-19. Here the CDR3 DNA reads TGTGCCAGCAGTTATTCTCGAGCGGTATCTCAGCCCCAGCATTTT. This translates into CASSYSRAVSQPQHF.